Sequencing of this T cell receptor (beta chain) was carried out in a study of blood T cell repertoires in COVID-19. Recruits, aged about 18 to 89 years, lived in under 25 US areas. Cohorts were based on clinical histories the participants reported. In Cohort 3, a recovered donor had either two negative PCRs, clearance, or symptom resolution. In the original workflow: Estimated nucleated cell counts came from reference gene primer amplification. TCRdb's copy holds only in-frame clones and misses some; the assay was immunoSEQ multiplex PCR. From that table come the V and J calls and clone size; the DNA was used to work out D and trimming. The sample has about 220,000 clones; approximately 80% are singletons. Germline CDR1 is LNHDA and CDR2 is SQIVND (reference sequence). Trimming cost V 4 bases and J 0 bases; bases outside gene matches: 6. This CDR3 contains 15 residues. Concerning this clone itself: A much more abundant neighbour one base away suggests this may be a read error. Within the sample, other DNA sequences also encode this same CDR3.

Sequencing used PBMCs or T cells enriched from blood (not recorded which). This chain uses TRBV19 with TRBJ2-7; 7 bases agree with TRBD1. The clonotype comes from a woman in her fifties or sixties who had recovered from COVID-19. The CDR3, as DNA: TGTGCCAGTAGTACCGGGACAGTGAGCTCCTACGAGCAGTACTTC. Protein product: CASSTGTVSSYEQYF.